This TCR beta chain was documented in a study of read filtering for tumor transcriptome and immune sequencing. The sample holds many counts of this clonotype. Sampling of bone marrow took place during active disease in every patient. From roughly 390 ng of RNA, a library with molecular barcoded alpha/delta and beta/gamma adaptors was made. TCRdb itself ran the reads through MiXCR, one entry per CDR3 protein. The repertoire holds under 35,000 distinct CDR3 sequences, with about a fifth as singletons. Sample: a population of CD138-negative cells sorted from bone marrow. This receptor was identified in a donor aged 40 or over with multiple myeloma.

The CDR3 loop reads CAIRGDNTDTQYF. The CDR3, as DNA: TGTGCCATCAGAGGGGACAACACAGATACGCAGTATTTT. V is TRBV10-3 and J is TRBJ2-3; D may be TRBD1 (6 bases). The CDR3 runs 13 residues. Trimming took off 6 bases at V and 2 bases at J, with 9 bases between the two ends. Per germline, CDR1 ENHRY and CDR2 SYGVKD.